This TCR beta chain was retrieved from a study of HIV-infected children after antiretroviral therapy interruption. Study-wide background: Four children interrupted treatment; four stayed on continuous treatment.

Unique molecular identifiers were included in an RNA-based 3' RACE TCR library. A single record per CDR3 protein comes from TCRdb applying MiXCR to the 3' RACE reads. The data hold some 90,000 distinct CDR3 sequences, with roughly 6.7% observed a single time. V lost 3 bases, J lost 4 bases, and 12 bases lay in between. This CDR3 comprises 14 residues. Treatment denoted: PENTA 11 planned treatment interruption arm or continuous ART arm. The rearrangement links TRBV12-3 or TRBV12-4 to TRBJ1-1; a possible D gene is TRBD1 (5 bases). The source of this sequence is a pool of human donors with HIV. Material: CD45RA+ CD4+ T cells from PBMCs, pooled from several time points, obtained from a donor given antiretroviral therapy, either interrupted or continuous. Subset meaning: naive CD4+ CD45RA+ CD45RO- T cells. The CDR3 sequence: CASSFILGLTEAFF. The CDR3 nucleotides read TGTGCCAGCAGTTTCATTCTGGGGCTCACTGAAGCTTTCTTT.